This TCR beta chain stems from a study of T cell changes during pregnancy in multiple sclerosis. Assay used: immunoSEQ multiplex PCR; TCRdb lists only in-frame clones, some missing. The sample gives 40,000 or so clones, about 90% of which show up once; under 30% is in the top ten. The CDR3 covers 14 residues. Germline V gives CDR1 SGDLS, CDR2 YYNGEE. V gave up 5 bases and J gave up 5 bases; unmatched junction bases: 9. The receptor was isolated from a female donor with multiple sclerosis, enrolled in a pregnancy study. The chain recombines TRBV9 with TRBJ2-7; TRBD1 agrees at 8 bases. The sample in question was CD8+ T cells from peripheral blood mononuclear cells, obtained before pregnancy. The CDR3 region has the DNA TGTGCCAGCAGTAATAACAGGGGGTTGAACGAGCAGTACTTC. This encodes CASSNNRGLNEQYF.